This T cell receptor (beta chain) stems from a study of T cells in Graves' hyperthyroidism and ophthalmopathy. The wider study: Any treatment followed the collection of peripheral blood at initial diagnosis.

Authors of the study amplified TCR beta CDR3 regions from RNA transcripts. TCR CDR3 regions were first amplified by RT-PCR with HTBI primers. TCRdb itself ran the multiplex PCR reads through MiXCR, one entry per CDR3 protein. There are about 99,000 distinct CDR3 sequences in the sample; about half occur only once, and approximately 25% lies in the top ten. Germline-derived CDR1 and CDR2 are DFQATT and SNEGSKA (reference sequence). The CDR3 contains 12 residues. Graves' hyperthyroidism was deemed stable absent ophthalmopathy progression within 18 months. This clonotype came up many times. Antigen unknown. Overall study results and limits: The model foresaw ophthalmopathy a median roughly 6.5 months prior to onset. Most clonotypes expanded in the thyroid (above 0.001) were also present in blood.

The rearrangement joins TRBV20-1 to TRBJ2-5; TRBD2 is a possible D gene (7 bases). The sequence was obtained from a man aged 40-49 years with Graves' hyperthyroidism. The sample taken for sequencing was blood. CDR3 nucleotides: TGCAGAAGGGGGGGGCCGCAAGAGACCCAGTACTTC. Its protein is CRRGGPQETQYF.